The entry that follows covers one T cell receptor (beta chain) sequence. Original processing methods: Amplification with reference gene primers provided the estimates of nucleated cell counts. Libraries were prepared by immunoSEQ multiplex PCR; TCRdb keeps only in-frame clonotypes and omits some of them. V, J and clone size are those of that table, while D and trimming were read from the DNA. This sample has roughly 380,000 clones; around nine tenths occur once, and the top ten carry 3% to 4.5%. This record belongs to a study of blood T cell repertoires in COVID-19. Study information: Sample material is recorded as cDNA or gDNA derived from T cells, B-cell-depleted T cells, or PBMCs.

Germline V gene data show CDR1 as MGHRA and CDR2 as YSYEKL. V lost 2 bases and J lost 1, with 8 bases in between. The length of the CDR3 is 14 residues. The chain is built from TRBV4-1 and TRBJ1-2; tentatively, D is TRBD1 (6 bases). The receptor comes from a woman aged 55-75 years with COVID-19, enrolled during active disease. Sequences were obtained from peripheral blood. The CDR3 protein is CASSQSGVNYGYTF. Here the CDR3 DNA reads TGCGCCAGCAGCCAATCAGGGGTTAACTATGGCTACACCTTC.